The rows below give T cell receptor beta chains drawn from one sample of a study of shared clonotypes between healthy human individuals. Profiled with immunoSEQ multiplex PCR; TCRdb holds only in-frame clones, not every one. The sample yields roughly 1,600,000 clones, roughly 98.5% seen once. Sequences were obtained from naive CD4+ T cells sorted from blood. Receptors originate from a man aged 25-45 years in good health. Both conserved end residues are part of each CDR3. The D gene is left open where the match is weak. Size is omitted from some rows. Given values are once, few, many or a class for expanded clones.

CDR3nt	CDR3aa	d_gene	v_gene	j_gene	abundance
TGTGCCAGCAGTACTGGGGGGTTGGCTACGCAGTATTTT	CASSTGGLATQYF	.	TRBV28	TRBJ2-3	.
TGTGCCAGCAGACCCCAGGCCGACAGTGGGGAGCTGTTTTTT	CASRPQADSGELFF	.	TRBV27	TRBJ2-2	.
TGTGCCAGCATTGACCCCTTAGCGATCGGGGAGCTGTTTTTT	CASIDPLAIGELFF	.	TRBV28	TRBJ2-2	.
TGTGCCAGCAGTCATGGACAGGGGTTGGGTCAGCCCCAGCATTTT	CASSHGQGLGQPQHF	TRBD1	TRBV6-1	TRBJ1-5	.
TGTGCCACCAGCAGGGGCAGGGGAGAGACCCAGTACTTC	CATSRGRGETQYF	.	TRBV15	TRBJ2-5	.
TGTGCTAGTGGTTTGGGATCTCTAGCGGGAGGTGGCTACAATGAGCAGTTCTTC	CASGLGSLAGGGYNEQFF	TRBD2	TRBV12-5	TRBJ2-1	.
TGTGCCAGCAGTTACCGGACAGGGGGCGCGGGGCAGTACTTC	CASSYRTGGAGQYF	TRBD1	TRBV6-6	TRBJ2-7	.
TGCGCCAGCAGCCCGGACAGGGACTACAATGAGCAGTTCTTC	CASSPDRDYNEQFF	TRBD1	TRBV5-1	TRBJ2-1	.
TGCAGCGCCGCCGGGACGGGAGCCTACGAGCAGTACTTC	CSAAGTGAYEQYF	.	TRBV29-1	TRBJ2-7	.
TGTGCCAGCAGCTTAGGTTCAGCGCCCTCCGGGGAGCTGTTTTTT	CASSLGSAPSGELFF	.	TRBV7-9	TRBJ2-2	.
TGTGCCAGCAGCCAAGATCCGTACAGCACAGATACGCAGTATTTT	CASSQDPYSTDTQYF	.	TRBV4-2	TRBJ2-3	.
TGTGCCAGCATGGCCCTCGGTCAGCCCCAGCATTTT	CASMALGQPQHF	.	TRBV28	TRBJ1-5	.
TGTGCCAGCAGTTACGTCAAGGGACTAGGCTACAATGAGCAGTTCTTC	CASSYVKGLGYNEQFF	TRBD2	TRBV6-5	TRBJ2-1	.
TGTGCCAGCAGGGGACTAGCGGGAGTTGAGACCCAGTACTTC	CASRGLAGVETQYF	TRBD2	TRBV2	TRBJ2-5	.
TGTGCCAGTAGTTCCCCTGGAGCCGGGAGCTACGAGCAGTACTTC	CASSSPGAGSYEQYF	.	TRBV19	TRBJ2-7	.
TGTGCCAGCAGCCTCGGGACAGGGCTTGGGCAGCCCCAGCATTTT	CASSLGTGLGQPQHF	TRBD1	TRBV7-2	TRBJ1-5	.
TGTGCCAGCAGTCGTACAGGGGCGGCGTACCAGCAGTACTTC	CASSRTGAAYQQYF	TRBD1	TRBV27	TRBJ2-7	once
TGTGCCAGCAGCTTCCAGGACATCCGTCACCAAGAGACCCAGTACTTC	CASSFQDIRHQETQYF	.	TRBV7-8	TRBJ2-5	.
TGCAGCGTTGAGCCAAGATTATACGAGCAGTACTTC	CSVEPRLYEQYF	.	TRBV29-1	TRBJ2-7	.
TGTGCCAGCAGCGTTACACCGGGACTAGCGTTCAATGAGCAGTTCTTC	CASSVTPGLAFNEQFF	TRBD2	TRBV9	TRBJ2-1	.
TGTGCCAGCAGTTACTCGACGGTCATTCTTGACACTGAAGCTTTCTTT	CASSYSTVILDTEAFF	.	TRBV6-5	TRBJ1-1	.
TGTGCCAGCAGCCAAGCCCTAGGAACCGGGGAGCTGTTTTTT	CASSQALGTGELFF	.	TRBV14	TRBJ2-2	.
TGTGCCAGCTCACCATTACAGGACCAGCCCCAGCATTTT	CASSPLQDQPQHF	.	TRBV18	TRBJ1-5	.
TGTGCCAGCAGCCCGAGGGGGAGAGGGACCTACAATGAGCAGTTCTTC	CASSPRGRGTYNEQFF	.	TRBV11-2	TRBJ2-1	.
TGTGCCAGCAGCGTAGGGGGACTAGCGGGAATCGCCTACAATGAGCAGTTCTTC	CASSVGGLAGIAYNEQFF	TRBD2	TRBV9	TRBJ2-1	.
TGTGCCAGCAGTGGGATAGCTTATAACTATGGCTACACCTTC	CASSGIAYNYGYTF	.	TRBV25-1	TRBJ1-2	.
TGTGCCAGTAGTATACCCCTAGCGGGAGGTTTTGGCCCCGGGGAGCTGTTTTTT	CASSIPLAGGFGPGELFF	TRBD2	TRBV19	TRBJ2-2	.
TGTGCCTGGGATGGGATGGGGAGTGGGGCCAACGTCCTGACTTTC	CAWDGMGSGANVLTF	.	TRBV30	TRBJ2-6	.
TGTGCCAGCAGCTTAGATCCGGCTAGCGGCCCCTACGAGCAGTACTTC	CASSLDPASGPYEQYF	TRBD2	TRBV11-2	TRBJ2-7	once
TGTGCCAGCAGCTTTAGGGGGACAGGGGCTGACATTCAGTACTTC	CASSFRGTGADIQYF	TRBD1	TRBV7-6	TRBJ2-4	.
TGTGCCAGCAGCCTAGGACTAGCGGGAGCCGAGCAGTACTTC	CASSLGLAGAEQYF	TRBD2	TRBV7-9	TRBJ2-7	.
TGTGCCAGCAGCGTAGCAGGGTCCAATGAAAAACTGTTTTTT	CASSVAGSNEKLFF	.	TRBV9	TRBJ1-4	.
TGTGCCAGCTCACCACCCCGACAGGGGGCGGCCAAAAACATTCAGTACTTC	CASSPPRQGAAKNIQYF	TRBD1	TRBV18	TRBJ2-4	.
TGCGCCAGCAGGGAAGCCCCCACTAGAATAGGGGGTGAATACGAGCAGTACTTC	CASREAPTRIGGEYEQYF	.	TRBV4-1	TRBJ2-7	.